This T cell receptor (beta chain) was documented in a study of neurological immune-mediated disorders. Regarding the study as a whole: None of the CDR3 amino acid sequences of expanded clones were shared across subjects, and this suggested private repertoires in all groups.

This clonotype was seen repeatedly, ten times or more. Its antigen is as yet unknown. 5'RACE employing 10-nucleotide random UMIs yielded the cDNA. MiXCR, run by TCRdb on the 5' RACE reads, gives a single entry per CDR3 protein. Of roughly 38,000 distinct CDR3 sequences in the sample, roughly 7% were seen once. The specimen sequenced was PBMCs. The receptor was isolated from a woman aged 40 to 49 in good health.

The CDR3 coding sequence is TGCAGCGTCTTGGACAGCTACGAGCAGTACTTC. It translates to CSVLDSYEQYF. The gene calls are TRBV29-1 and TRBJ2-7, with D perhaps matching TRBD1 (6 bases). The CDR3 is made up of 11 amino acids. Germline V lookup: CDR1 SQVTM, CDR2 ANQGSEA. Trimming pared 6 bases from V and 3 bases from J, leaving 9 bases between.